This T cell receptor beta chain was observed in a study of control samples from healthy donors and cancer patients. Sequencing used immunoSEQ multiplex PCR; TCRdb keeps in-frame clones, though not all of them. The sample records about 20,000 clones, around 90% being singletons. This clone has just one count. Per the germline V gene, CDR1 is SGHVS and CDR2 is FQNEAQ. V gave up 2 bases and J gave up 0 bases, with 8 bases separating them. The CDR3 runs 14 residues. Input material: PBMCs. This clonotype was obtained from a woman aged 55-70 years with head and neck cancer. V and J are TRBV7-8 and TRBJ2-7, with D tentatively TRBD1 (5 bases). The CDR3 is CASSLYRNSYEQYF. CDR3 bases: TGTGCCAGCAGCTTATACAGGAACTCCTACGAGCAGTACTTC. Based on the CDR3 plus reference TRBV7-8 and TRBJ2-7, the full variable domain is GAGVSQSPRYKVAKRGQDVALRCDPISGHVSLFWYQQALGQGPEFLTYFQNEAQLDKSGLPSDRFFAERPEGSVSTLKIQRTQQEDSAVYLCASSLYRNSYEQYFGPGTRLTVT.